These 32 T cell receptor beta chains were sequenced from one sample in a study of tumor-infiltrating lymphocytes in primary liver carcinoma. Joint extraction of RNA and DNA used about 17-31 mg of bulk tissue that was unsorted. A primer matching the constant region was used to make TCR beta cDNA from approximately 520 ng of total RNA. Employing slightly modified ARM-PCR, three nested multiplex PCR rounds were run, and these gave rise to the TCR beta libraries. It was with TRBV1-TRBV30 forward primers and a C-beta reverse primer that the first two PCR rounds were run, at around 10 cycles each. Each CDR3 protein gets one entry after TCRdb re-called the multiplex PCR reads with MiXCR. The sample has roughly 100,000 distinct CDR3 sequences, under 70% seen once. The sample was liver tumor tissue from sampling region 2. The subset denotes: tumor region T2, inferior pole. The receptor source for this set is an older woman with primary liver carcinoma and hepatitis B virus infection.

As for this clonotype: A read error may be the cause here, since a much bigger clone is one base away. Since the CDR3 does not end with the conserved phenylalanine or tryptophan, this likely comes from a read error. This chain links TRBV7-9 with TRBJ2-1; 10 bases map to TRBD2. In germline, CDR1 is SEHNR, CDR2 FQNEAQ (reference sequence). The length of the CDR3 is 15 residues. The trim removed 1 base at V and 5 bases at J, leaving 2 bases unmatched. CDR3 in DNA: TGTGCCAGCAGCTTAGGAACTAGCGGGGACAATGAGCAGTTCATC. Amino acid sequence: CASSLGTSGDNEQFI.

The chain carries TRBV5-1 and TRBJ2-3; TRBD1 aligns across 9 bases. The V segment lost 4 bases and the J segment 4 bases; nucleotides outside the gene matches: 16. This CDR3 region has 18 residues. CDR1 and CDR2 (germline): SGHRS, YFSETQ. The CDR3, as DNA: TGCGCCAGCAGCCCCGTCCCGGGACAGGGAATAGCGGCAGATACGCAGTATTTT. Translation gives CASSPVPGQGIAADTQYF.

Details on this clonotype: A read error is possible here, since a much larger clone lies one base away. The J gene is TRBJ1-5, the V gene TRBV10-3; D is undetermined. The V end was cut by 10 bases, the J end by 3 bases, with 16 bases between. The V gene's germline CDR1 is ENHRY and CDR2 SYGVKD. The CDR3 consists of 14 residues. DNA for the CDR3: TGTGCCACCGGCCCAGGTGGTGACAATCAGCCCCAGCATTTT. This codes for CATGPGGDNQPQHF.

CDR3 bases: TGTGCCAGCAGCCCACATTCCGGGGCAGCCGATGAGACCCAGTACTTC. Encoded protein: CASSPHSGAADETQYF. V usage is TRBV11-1 and J usage is TRBJ2-5, with D perhaps being TRBD1 or TRBD2 (5 bases each). CDR3 length: 16 residues. Trimming removed 5 bases from V and 5 bases from J, with 21 bases in between. Germline CDR1 reads SGHAT; CDR2 reads FQDESV (reference sequence).

Comment on this clonotype: This may be a read error, as it is one base from a much larger clone. The chain carries TRBV5-5 and TRBJ2-7; D could derive from TRBD1 or TRBD2 (5 bases each). The germline V gene encodes CDR1 SGHKS and CDR2 YYEKEE (reference sequence). Trimming pared 3 bases from V and 7 bases from J, leaving 17 bases between. The length of the CDR3 is 14 residues. The CDR3 reads CASSWDGTCGEQYF. CDR3 nucleotide sequence: TGTGCCAGCAGCTGGGACGGGACGTGTGGGGAGCAGTACTTC. Variable domain in full (rest from reference TRBV5-5 and TRBJ2-7): DAGVTQSPTHLIKTRGQQVTLRCSPISGHKSVSWYQQVLGQGPQFIFQYYEKEERGRGNFPDRFSARQFPNYSSELNVNALLLGDSALYLCASSWDGTCGEQYFGPGTRLTVT.

This clonotype has a handful of counts. The chain combines TRBV5-1 with TRBJ2-3; D tentatively reads TRBD1 or TRBD2 (6 bases each). V lost 4 bases and J lost 4, with 19 bases in between. Germline-derived CDR1 and CDR2 are SGHRS and YFSETQ. This CDR3 region has 16 residues. The CDR3 sequence: CASSTGSTGGPDTQYF. In DNA, the CDR3 is TGCGCCAGCAGCACGGGGTCGACCGGGGGCCCAGATACGCAGTATTTT.

This clonotype appeared many times. This chain uses TRBV5-6 with TRBJ2-3; D is possibly TRBD2 (5 bases). V was pared by 4 bases and J by 5 bases, with 14 bases between. Germline CDR1 reads SGHDT; CDR2 reads YYEEEE. The CDR3 consists of 14 residues. CDR3 nucleotides: TGTGCCAGCAGCACGCAGCGGAAGCTAGATACGCAGTATTTT. Amino acids: CASSTQRKLDTQYF. Drawing the rest from reference TRBV5-6 and TRBJ2-3, the complete variable domain is DAGVTQSPTHLIKTRGQQVTLRCSPKSGHDTVSWYQQALGQGPQFIFQYYEEEERQRGNFPDRFSGHQFPNYSSELNVNALLLGDSALYLCASSTQRKLDTQYFGPGTRLTVL.

In the case of this clonotype: A junction boundary mismatches the germline segment, possibly from a read error. The chain uses TRBV11-2 and TRBJ2-7; D is unresolved. This CDR3 comprises 13 residues. Germline CDR1 reads SGHAT; CDR2 reads FQNNGV. The CDR3 sequence is CASSQAVSNEQYF. The CDR3 region has the DNA TGTGCCAGCAGCCAGGCAGTATCCAACGAACAGTATTTC.

For this clonotype: The junction shows a germline mismatch at one end, possibly a read error. The rearrangement uses TRBV6-5 and TRBJ2-1, with 12 bases identical to TRBD2. This CDR3 spans 16 amino acids. Germline CDR1 is MNHEY and CDR2 is SVGAGI. The CDR3 loop is CASKETSGSRGNEEFF. The CDR3 DNA sequence: TGTGCCAGCAAGGAGACTAGCGGGAGCCGTGGGAATGAGGAGTTCTTC.

V is TRBV10-3 and J is TRBJ1-5; 9 bases match TRBD1. Germline V gives CDR1 ENHRY, CDR2 SYGVKD. The CDR3 sequence is 16 residues long. The V segment lost 2 bases and the J segment 2 bases; nucleotides outside the gene matches: 4. CDR3 DNA sequence: TGTGCCATCAGTGAGGCACAGGGGGCCGGCAATCAGCCCCAGCATTTT. This codes for CAISEAQGAGNQPQHF.

With regard to this clonotype: This clone may be a read error of a much larger clone one base away. The chain is built from TRBV30 and TRBJ1-2; D possibly corresponds to TRBD1 (6 bases). Germline V gene lookup returns CDR1 GTSNPN and CDR2 SVGIG (reference sequence). This CDR3 comprises 12 residues. The CDR3 sequence: CAWSQGNYGYAF. The CDR3 DNA follows: TGTGCCTGGAGTCAGGGGAACTATGGCTACGCCTTC.

Worth noting for this clonotype: A read error may account for a junction end that differs from germline. The gene calls are TRBV4-1 and TRBJ2-1, with 13 bases identical to TRBD2. The CDR3 length is 16 residues. Germline V CDR1 and CDR2: MGHRA, YSYEKL. DNA for the CDR3: TGTGCCAGCAGCCAAGGGACTAGCGGGGACGTCAATGAGCAGCTCTTC. Translating it yields CASSQGTSGDVNEQLF.

This clonotype has at least ten counts. The chain couples TRBV10-3 to TRBJ2-5, with D unclear. The CDR3 is 13 amino acids. The germline CDR1 and CDR2 sequences are ENHRY and SYGVKD. V gave up 3 bases and J gave up 3 bases, with 8 bases separating them. CDR3 DNA sequence: TGTGCCATCAGTGAAACCCCTGAAGAGACCCAGTACTTC. Protein: CAISETPEETQYF.

Details on this clonotype: The junction departs from germline at one end; a sequencing error may be responsible. The V and J genes are TRBV24-1 and TRBJ1-4; 7 bases match TRBD1. CDR3 length equals 15 residues. The germline gives CDR1 KGHDR, CDR2 SFDVKD. The CDR3 DNA reads TGTGCCACCAGTGATCGAGGGGGCCCTAATGAGAAACTGTTTTTT. Encoded protein: CATSDRGGPNEKLFF.

Points on this clonotype: The CDR3 does not end in the conserved phenylalanine or tryptophan, so this is likely a read error. The DNA is left out, because the CDR3 cannot be placed on it with certainty; the CDR3 is given as TCRdb lists it. The CDR3 is CTSSYSRGSGREAQYI. V gene TRBV11-2 combines with J gene TRBJ2-5; the DNA was not compared with TRBD2, the D call given in the table. The CDR3 spans 16 amino acids, including both terminal residues. Per germline, CDR1 SGHAT and CDR2 FQNNGV.

A note on this clonotype: A much larger clonotype is one base distant, so this may be a read error. The chain has TRBV10-1 and TRBJ2-5; D uncertain. V was trimmed by 3 bases and J by 3 bases, leaving 11 bases between them. Germline V gene data show CDR1 as WNHNN and CDR2 as SYGVQD (reference sequence). The CDR3 length is 14 residues. The DNA of the CDR3 is TGCGCCAGCAGTGACTCGCTTGTGAAAGAGACCCAGTACTTC. Its protein product is CASSDSLVKETQYF.

The rearrangement joins TRBV6-2 or TRBV6-3 to TRBJ2-7, with 8 bases lining up with TRBD1. V dropped 7 bases and J dropped 2; count of bases not matched to a gene: 10. This CDR3 region has 15 residues. CDR1 is MNHEY and CDR2 is SVGEGT in the germline V gene. The CDR3 DNA is TGTGCCAGCACGACATTACAGGGGGGCGCCTACGAGCAGTACTTC. Residues: CASTTLQGGAYEQYF.

The J gene is TRBJ2-5, the V gene TRBV28; 7 positions agree with TRBD2. CDR1 is MDHEN, CDR2 SYDVKM, per germline. The CDR3 runs 16 residues. The V gene end was trimmed by 4 bases and the J gene end by 0 bases; junction bases not matched to a gene: 8. CDR3 region: CASSSSRRGYQETQYF. CDR3 nucleotide sequence: TGTGCCAGCAGTTCCTCGAGGCGGGGGTACCAAGAGACCCAGTACTTC.

As concerns this clonotype: The germline gene is not matched at one end of the junction; a read error may be the cause. The rearrangement uses TRBV6-5 and TRBJ2-2, with D perhaps TRBD1 (6 bases). The CDR3 is 12 amino acids. Germline-derived CDR1 and CDR2 are MNHEY and SVGAGI. The CDR3 region is CAGSYSPGEPFF. CDR3 DNA: TGTGCCGGCAGTTACTCGCCAGGGGAGCCGTTTTTT.

A remark on this clonotype: Lacking the conserved final phenylalanine or tryptophan, this CDR3 likely reflects a read error. This chain links TRBV28 with TRBJ2-3, with 12 bases aligning to TRBD1. V lost 6 bases to trimming and J lost 9 bases; unmatched junction nucleotides: 10. CDR1 MDHEN and CDR2 SYDVKM come from the germline V gene. The CDR3 sequence is 15 residues long. This chain's CDR3 is CASSTPGQGAETQYL. CDR3 DNA: TGTGCCAGCAGCACCCCGGGACAGGGGGCGGAAACGCAGTATTTA.

The chain recombines TRBV29-1 with TRBJ2-1; 10 bases fit TRBD2. Germline V gene data show CDR1 as SQVTM and CDR2 as ANQGSEA. The CDR3 extends over 17 amino acids. V gave up 1 base and J gave up 4 bases; unmatched junction bases: 10. This CDR3 reads CSVEVLGTSDPYNEQFF. CDR3 nucleotide sequence: TGCAGCGTTGAAGTCCTCGGGACTAGCGACCCATACAATGAGCAGTTCTTC.

This chain connects TRBV29-1 to TRBJ2-7; D remains unclear. Germline V gene lookup returns CDR1 SQVTM and CDR2 ANQGSEA. The CDR3 extends over 12 amino acids. V lost 6 bases and J lost 10, with 19 bases in between. CDR3 region: CSVDDKGREQYV. In nucleotides, the CDR3 is TGCAGCGTCGATGACAAAGGCCGCGAACAGTACGTC.

On this clonotype itself: One end of the junction is discordant with germline, which a read error may explain. The gene calls are TRBV6-5 and TRBJ2-3; TRBD1 aligns across 7 bases. The CDR3 runs to 15 residues. Per germline, CDR1 MNHEY and CDR2 SVGAGI. CDR3 nucleotides: TGTGTCAGCAATACCCAGGGACAGCCGCTGAATACGCAGTATTTT. Translating gives CVSNTQGQPLNTQYF.

For this clonotype: Given a much more abundant clone one base away, this may be a read error. The V gene is TRBV4-1, the J gene TRBJ2-1, with 11 positions matching TRBD2. The J segment lost 4 bases and the V segment lost 5 bases, leaving 10 bases of the junction unmatched. The germline V gene encodes CDR1 MGHRA and CDR2 YSYEKL. The CDR3 is 17 residues long. In DNA form, the CDR3 reads TGCGCCAGCAGCGAGACTAGCGGGAATGGGTCGTACAATGAGCAGTTCTTC. This sequence encodes CASSETSGNGSYNEQFF.

Points on this clonotype: The CDR3 ends on some other residue instead of the conserved phenylalanine or tryptophan, so this is likely a read error. The chain employs TRBV5-1 and TRBJ1-1; D may be TRBD1 (5 bases). V was trimmed by 3 bases and J by 2 bases, leaving 11 bases between them. Germline V gene sequence: CDR1 SGHRS, CDR2 YFSETQ. The CDR3 is made up of 14 amino acids. The CDR3 DNA sequence: TGCGCCAGCAGCTGGGGCAGGGTAAACACTGAAGCTTTCATT. Protein product: CASSWGRVNTEAFI.

The chain combines TRBV20-1 with TRBJ2-3, with D perhaps matching TRBD2 (5 bases). From germline, CDR1 is DFQATT and CDR2 SNEGSKA (reference sequence). CDR3 length: 13 amino acids. V lost 1 base, J lost 5 bases, and 10 bases lay in between. The CDR3 bases are TGCAGTGCTAGAGTCGGACTTCGAGATACGCAGTATTTT. It encodes CSARVGLRDTQYF.

This clonotype was detected a few times. A much larger clone is a single base away; this may be a read error. The V call is TRBV10-2, the J call TRBJ1-6; no clear D. The germline CDR1 and CDR2 sequences are WSHSY and SAAADI. V was pared by 10 bases and J by 9 bases, with 13 bases between. The CDR3 loop spans 12 amino acids. DNA of the CDR3: TGCGCCAACACCTCGACGGGTTCACCCCTCCACTTT. As protein: CANTSTGSPLHF.

The rearrangement joins TRBV6-5 to TRBJ2-7; TRBD1 is a possible D gene (5 bases). This CDR3 is 13 amino acids long. The ends were cut back, 7 bases at V and 3 bases at J, with 13 bases in the middle. From germline, CDR1 is MNHEY and CDR2 SVGAGI. In nucleotides, the CDR3 is TGTGCCAGCATGCGGCAGGGCGGCTACGAGCAGTACTTC. It is translated as CASMRQGGYEQYF.

The chain carries TRBV14 and TRBJ2-7; perhaps TRBD1 as D (5 bases). The CDR3 spans 13 residues. Germline lookup yields CDR1 SGHDN and CDR2 FVKESK. The CDR3 loop is CGNSQGQGRMQYF. CDR3 nucleotide sequence: TGTGGCAACAGCCAAGGCCAGGGAAGGATGCAGTACTTC.

This clonotype was counted once. At one of its ends the junction is not consistent with the germline gene, which may arise from a read error. The chain couples TRBV30 to TRBJ1-6; TRBD1 aligns across 11 bases. Germline V gene lookup returns CDR1 GTSNPN and CDR2 SVGIG (reference sequence). CDR3 length equals 14 residues. CDR3 coding DNA: TGTGCCAGGAGGAGAGGGACAGGGGGATCACCCCTCCACTTT. This codes for CARRRGTGGSPLHF.

This clonotype was detected many times. The J gene is TRBJ2-7, the V gene TRBV4-2, with D possibly being TRBD1 or TRBD2 (5 bases each). The V end was cut by 0 bases, the J end by 7 bases, with 16 bases between. Germline V gene sequence: CDR1 LGHNA, CDR2 YNFKEQ. CDR3 length: 15 residues. The DNA for the CDR3 is TGTGCCAGCAGCCAAGAACAGGTTGGACTGGTGGAGCAGTACTTC. Translating gives CASSQEQVGLVEQYF.

To note about this clonotype: An end of the junction differs from the germline gene, which may be a read error. This rearrangement joins TRBV11-2 to TRBJ2-1; the D gene is possibly TRBD2 (6 bases). Germline CDR1 reads SGHAT; CDR2 reads FQNNGV. CDR3 size: 16 residues. CDR3 in DNA: TGTGCCAGCAGCTTAGGGGAGGAGAGCTCCCACAATGAGCAGTTCTTC. This codes for CASSLGEESSHNEQFF.